This T cell receptor beta chain is from a study of response to subunit inactivated influenza vaccine. Study results and caveats: Authors suggested seasonal influenza vaccinations each recruit few new T cells.

The germline V and J ends were trimmed by 3 bases and 0 bases, with 16 bases remaining between them. The CDR3 contains 16 residues. Germline V gene lookup returns CDR1 DFQATT and CDR2 SNEGSKA (reference sequence). The table lists this clonotype with a few counts. Its matching antigen is unknown. TCRdb itself ran the RT-PCR reads through MiXCR, one entry per CDR3 protein. The sample records around 760,000 distinct CDR3 sequences, about 15% being singletons. The chain employs TRBV20-1 and TRBJ2-3; either TRBD1 or TRBD2 may fit D (6 bases each). The receptor was isolated from a man over 45 who received an inactivated influenza vaccine. Sequences were derived from PBMCs from blood, sampled 14 to 15 days before vaccination. The CDR3 DNA reads as TGCAGTGCTAGTGGGGGCGGGGATGGCAGCACAGATACGCAGTATTTT. Translating gives CSASGGGDGSTDTQYF.